This T cell receptor beta chain comes out of a study of control samples from healthy donors and cancer patients. Repertoires were generated with immunoSEQ multiplex PCR, while TCRdb's copy carries only in-frame clones and drops some. The table shows tens of thousands of clones, with less than 85% occurring only once. The CDR3 extends over 16 amino acids. The germline V and J ends were trimmed by 0 bases and 0 bases, with 9 bases remaining between them. Germline CDR1 is SGHNT and CDR2 is YENEEA. V and J are TRBV11-3 and TRBJ2-1; D is unresolved. This receptor was taken from a man between 65 and 80 years old with lung cancer. The specimen sequenced was PBMCs. CDR3 nucleotide sequence: TGTGCCAGCAGCTTAGACGGTCAGGTCTCCTACAATGAGCAGTTCTTC. Protein sequence: CASSLDGQVSYNEQFF.